The rows below give T cell receptor beta chains drawn from one sample of a study of shared T cell receptors in the human thymus. Assay used: immunoSEQ multiplex PCR; TCRdb lists only in-frame clones, some missing. The sample holds almost 550,000 clones; 75% to 85% are singletons and the top ten take around 0.012%. In addition, the sample was reused for a study of human thymus T cells.

Sequencing input: thymocytes. The receptors derive from a boy under two years old with a congenital heart defect. The CDR3 runs from the conserved cysteine through the conserved F or W. The D gene is left open where the match is weak. Clone size is stated in some rows and not others, as once, few, many or a class when expanded.

J gene	V gene	clone size	CDR3 length	D gene	CDR3 DNA	CDR3 protein
TRBJ1-2	TRBV14	-	14	-	TGTGCCAGCAGCCAAACGGGGGACGACTATGGCTACACCTTC	CASSQTGDDYGYTF
TRBJ1-4	TRBV4-3	-	18	-	TGCGCCAGCCGGCACCTCCCCATTCATGGGGCGGCTAATGAAAAACTGTTTTTT	CASRHLPIHGAANEKLFF
TRBJ2-7	TRBV2	-	15	TRBD1	TGTGCCAGCAGTGAAGCGGGTGCAGGGGGTCACGAGCAGTACTTC	CASSEAGAGGHEQYF
TRBJ2-7	TRBV28	-	14	-	TGTGCCAGCAGTTTATATCCGGAGAAGTACGAGCAGTACTTC	CASSLYPEKYEQYF
TRBJ1-5	TRBV19	few	16	TRBD1	TGTGCCAGTAGTACACCGGGACAGTCTTTGAATCAGCCCCAGCATTTT	CASSTPGQSLNQPQHF
TRBJ1-2	TRBV27	-	17	TRBD1	TGTGCCAGCAGTTTATCCGGGACAGGGGGACTCCTCTATGGCTACACCTTC	CASSLSGTGGLLYGYTF
TRBJ2-1	TRBV14	-	20	TRBD2	TGTGCCAGCAGCCAAGATCGGGGCTTTCCGGGACTAGCTGGGAATGATGAGCAGTTCTTC	CASSQDRGFPGLAGNDEQFF
TRBJ1-5	TRBV6-6	-	15	-	TGTGCCAGCAGTTACTTAAGACAGCCACATCAGCCCCAGCATTTT	CASSYLRQPHQPQHF
TRBJ2-1	TRBV4-2	-	16	TRBD2	TGTGCCACCGGGTCTAGCGGGAGGAAAGGATGGAATGAGCAGTTCTTC	CATGSSGRKGWNEQFF
TRBJ1-4	TRBV12-2	-	14	-	TGTGCAAGTCGCCGGGGACAGCCTAATGAAAAACTGTTTTTT	CASRRGQPNEKLFF
TRBJ1-5	TRBV6-1	once	16	-	TGTGCCAGCAGTGAACCTACAGGGAAGGGCAATCAGCCCCAGCATTTT	CASSEPTGKGNQPQHF
TRBJ2-1	TRBV4-1	once	16	TRBD2	TGCGCCAGCAGCCAAGACGGCGGGAGGGCCCCCAATGAGCAGTTCTTC	CASSQDGGRAPNEQFF
TRBJ2-3	TRBV29-1	-	13	TRBD1	TGCAGCCCCCGGACAGGGGCGTCAGATACGCAGTATTTT	CSPRTGASDTQYF
TRBJ2-7	TRBV5-8	-	14	-	TGTGCCAGCAGCCACAGGTTAGGCTGCTACGAGCAGTACTTC	CASSHRLGCYEQYF
TRBJ2-3	TRBV30	-	13	-	TGTGCCCCCAGCAGGACTAGCACAGATACGCAGTATTTT	CAPSRTSTDTQYF
TRBJ2-3	TRBV5-4	-	17	TRBD2	TGTGCCAGCAGTTATCGGACTAGCGGATCTAGCACAGATACGCAGTATTTT	CASSYRTSGSSTDTQYF
TRBJ2-4	TRBV19	-	14	-	TGTGCCAGTAGTCCCTACAGGATTAAAAACATTCAGTACTTC	CASSPYRIKNIQYF
TRBJ1-2	TRBV6-6	-	14	TRBD1	TGTGCCAGCAGCCGCGGACAGGGGGCCTATGGCTACACCTTC	CASSRGQGAYGYTF
TRBJ2-7	TRBV27	-	15	TRBD1	TGTGCCAGCAGAGCTACAGGGGGCCATCCCCACGAGCAGTACTTC	CASRATGGHPHEQYF